This TCR beta chain was identified during a study of CD8 T cell repertoires and HIV-1 epitope variants. In the study overall: Each of Twenty-five Gag and Nef epitope peptides stimulated a separate culture. T cells were cultured for less than 13 days with cytokines added on days 3 and 7. The baseline condition was 1M T cells left uncultured.

Germline CDR1 and CDR2: SGHAT and FQNNGV. V lost 4 bases and J lost 1; bases outside the gene matches: 2. The CDR3 has 14 amino acids. Only a few counts were recorded for this clone. What it recognizes is unknown. The protocol was immunoSEQ multiplex PCR, while the TCRdb copy is restricted to in-frame clones and leaves out a portion. The data hold approximately 5,100 clones, with 66% observed a single time. The TCR originated in a male donor with HIV. The gene calls are TRBV11-2 and TRBJ2-7; 9 nucleotides align to TRBD1. The sample taken for sequencing was cultured CD8+ T cells derived from PBMCs. CDR3 sequence: CASSSGQGSYEQYF. The CDR3 DNA reads as TGTGCCAGCAGCTCCGGACAGGGGTCCTACGAGCAGTACTTC.